A selection of T cell receptor beta chains follows, all from one sample in a study of TIL therapy for anti-PD-1-resistant metastatic lung cancer. Libraries were prepared by immunoSEQ multiplex PCR; TCRdb keeps only in-frame clonotypes and omits some of them. The sample lists about 50,000 clones, 70% to 80% occurring once. The source material was blood, sampled at baseline. The source of these receptors is a woman aged 30-85 years with non-small cell lung cancer. Each CDR3 is given with its conserved first and last residue. Each record gives: D gene, clone size, V gene, J gene, CDR3 DNA, CDR3 protein. D genes are given only for firm matches. Some rows have no size entry. The others give once, few or many, or a class for an expanded clone.

>-|-|TRBV6-5|TRBJ1-2
TGTGCCAGCAGTTACTCCGTTTCGGGGGGGGCCGGCTACACCTTC
CASSYSVSGGAGYTF
>-|-|TRBV30|TRBJ1-2
TGTGCCTGGAGTCGTTCGACGCAAAACTATGGCTACACCTTC
CAWSRSTQNYGYTF
>TRBD1|-|TRBV15|TRBJ1-2
TGTGCCACCAGCAGAGTGCCGGACAGGAGGAACTATGGCTACACCTTC
CATSRVPDRRNYGYTF
>-|-|TRBV5-1|TRBJ1-3
TGCGCCAGCAGCTTGGCTGGTCGACAATCTGGAAACACCATATATTTT
CASSLAGRQSGNTIYF
>-|once|TRBV5-1|TRBJ1-3
TGCGCCAGCAGCTGGGAGAAACAGGGCTCTGGAAACACCATATATTTT
CASSWEKQGSGNTIYF
>TRBD1|-|TRBV11-2|TRBJ1-1
TGTGCCAGCAGCCCCCAGGGGGACACTGAAGCTTTCTTT
CASSPQGDTEAFF
>-|-|TRBV10-2|TRBJ2-1
TGCGCCAGCAGTGAGTCGTTTCTAGCCCCCCCCTACAATGAGCAGTTCTTC
CASSESFLAPPYNEQFF
>TRBD1|-|TRBV28|TRBJ2-2
TGTGCCAGCAGTCCCCAACCCGGACAGGGGGCCACCGGGGAGCTGTTTTTT
CASSPQPGQGATGELFF
>-|-|TRBV6-1|TRBJ1-2
TGTGCCAGCAGTGAGGGTCCACTACAGGGTTTTCTGGGCTACACCTTC
CASSEGPLQGFLGYTF
>TRBD1|-|TRBV10-1|TRBJ2-2
TGCGCCAGCAGTTCGACAGGGATGACCGGGGAGCTGTTTTTT
CASSSTGMTGELFF
>-|-|TRBV10-2|TRBJ2-5
TGCGCCAGCGGGGTTTCGGAAGAGACCCAGTACTTC
CASGVSEETQYF
>-|-|TRBV6-5|TRBJ1-5
TGTGCCAGCAGTAGGAACATATATAGCAATCAGCCCCAGCATTTT
CASSRNIYSNQPQHF
>TRBD2|-|TRBV5-8|TRBJ2-5
TGTGCCAGCAGCTTGGGAGCGGGAGCAGCTGGAGAGACCCAGTACTTC
CASSLGAGAAGETQYF
>TRBD2|-|TRBV15|TRBJ2-3
TGTGCCACCAGCAGAGATGCAGGGCGGGGGTACACAGATACGCAGTATTTT
CATSRDAGRGYTDTQYF
>-|once|TRBV28|TRBJ1-2
TGTGCCAGCAGCCTAACAGCCAGTGGTGGCTACACCTTC
CASSLTASGGYTF
>TRBD1|-|TRBV4-1|TRBJ1-2
TGCGCCAGCAGCCAAGAGCGAGACAGGGTCTTGGGCTACACCTTC
CASSQERDRVLGYTF